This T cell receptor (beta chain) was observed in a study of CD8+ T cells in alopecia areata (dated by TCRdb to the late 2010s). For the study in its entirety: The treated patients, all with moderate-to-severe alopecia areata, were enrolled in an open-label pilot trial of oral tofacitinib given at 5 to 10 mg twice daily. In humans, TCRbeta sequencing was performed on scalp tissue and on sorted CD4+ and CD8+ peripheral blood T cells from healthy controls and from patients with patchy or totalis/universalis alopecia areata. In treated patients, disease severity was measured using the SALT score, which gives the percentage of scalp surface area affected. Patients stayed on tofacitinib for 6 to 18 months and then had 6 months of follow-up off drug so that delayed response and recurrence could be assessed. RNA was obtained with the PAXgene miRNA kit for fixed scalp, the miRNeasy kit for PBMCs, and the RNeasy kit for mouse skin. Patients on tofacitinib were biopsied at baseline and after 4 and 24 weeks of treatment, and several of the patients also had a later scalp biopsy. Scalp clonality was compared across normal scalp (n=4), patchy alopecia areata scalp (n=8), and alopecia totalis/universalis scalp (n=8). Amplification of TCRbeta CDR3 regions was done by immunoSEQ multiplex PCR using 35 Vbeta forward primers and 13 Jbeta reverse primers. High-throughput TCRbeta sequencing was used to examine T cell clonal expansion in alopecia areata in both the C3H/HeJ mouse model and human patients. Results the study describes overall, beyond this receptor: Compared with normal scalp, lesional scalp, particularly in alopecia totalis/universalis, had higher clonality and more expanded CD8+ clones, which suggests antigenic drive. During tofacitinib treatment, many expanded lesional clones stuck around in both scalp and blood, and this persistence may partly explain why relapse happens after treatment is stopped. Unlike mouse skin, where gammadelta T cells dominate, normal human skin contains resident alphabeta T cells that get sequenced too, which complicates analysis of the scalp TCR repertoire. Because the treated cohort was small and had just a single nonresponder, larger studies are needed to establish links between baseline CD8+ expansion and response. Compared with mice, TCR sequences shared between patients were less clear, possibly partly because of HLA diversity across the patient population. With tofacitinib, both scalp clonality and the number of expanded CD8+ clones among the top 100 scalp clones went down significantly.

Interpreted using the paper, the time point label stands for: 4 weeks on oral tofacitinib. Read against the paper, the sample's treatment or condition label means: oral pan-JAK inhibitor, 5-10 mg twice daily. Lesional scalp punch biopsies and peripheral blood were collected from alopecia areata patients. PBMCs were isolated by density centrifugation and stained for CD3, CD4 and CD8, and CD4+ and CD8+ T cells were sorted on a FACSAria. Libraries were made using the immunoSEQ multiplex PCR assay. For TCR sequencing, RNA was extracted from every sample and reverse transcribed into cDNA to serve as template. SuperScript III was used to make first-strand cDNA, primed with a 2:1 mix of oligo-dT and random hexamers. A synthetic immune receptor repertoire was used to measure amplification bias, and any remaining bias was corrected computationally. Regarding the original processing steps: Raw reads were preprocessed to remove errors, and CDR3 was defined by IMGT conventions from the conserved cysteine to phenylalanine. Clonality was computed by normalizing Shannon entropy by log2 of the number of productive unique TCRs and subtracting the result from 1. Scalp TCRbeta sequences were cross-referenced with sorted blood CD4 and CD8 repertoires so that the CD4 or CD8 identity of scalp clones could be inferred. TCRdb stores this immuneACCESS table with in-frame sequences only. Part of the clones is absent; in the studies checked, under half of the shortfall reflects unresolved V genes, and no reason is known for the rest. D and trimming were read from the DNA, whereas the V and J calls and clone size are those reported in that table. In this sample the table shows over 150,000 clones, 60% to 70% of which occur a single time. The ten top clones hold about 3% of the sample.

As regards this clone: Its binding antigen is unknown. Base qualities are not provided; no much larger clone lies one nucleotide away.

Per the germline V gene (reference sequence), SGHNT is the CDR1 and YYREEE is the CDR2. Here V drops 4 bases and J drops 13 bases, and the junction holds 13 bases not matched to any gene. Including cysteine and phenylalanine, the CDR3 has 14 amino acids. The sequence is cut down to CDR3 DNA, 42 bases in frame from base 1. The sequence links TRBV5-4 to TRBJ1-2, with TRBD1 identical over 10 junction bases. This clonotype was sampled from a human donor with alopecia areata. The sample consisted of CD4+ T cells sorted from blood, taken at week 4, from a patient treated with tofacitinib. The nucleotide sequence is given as TGTGCCAGCAGCGTGGACAGGGGGAATTCCCGGAGCACCTTC. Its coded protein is CASSVDRGNSRSTF. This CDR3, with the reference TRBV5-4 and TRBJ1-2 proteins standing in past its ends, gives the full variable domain ETGVTQSPTHLIKTRGQQVTLRCSSQSGHNTVSWYQQALGQGPQFIFQYYREEENGRGNFPPRFSGLQFPNYSSELNVNALELDDSALYLCASSVDRGNSRSTFGSGTRLTVV.